This T cell receptor (beta chain) derives from a study of graft-versus-host responses after intestinal transplantation. Overall study: Isolated intestinal, liver-intestinal, or multivisceral transplants had been given to the recipients.

Only one count was recorded for this clone. Only in-frame clones appear in the TCRdb table, and some are missing; sequencing was by immunoSEQ multiplex PCR. The sample holds about 97,000 clones, more than 80% seen once. Germline loops: CDR1 MNHNS, CDR2 SASEGT. Trimming cost V 2 bases and J 6 bases; bases outside gene matches: 8. The CDR3 spans 16 residues. The genes are TRBV6-1 and TRBJ2-2; TRBD1 agrees at 8 bases. This material consisted of PBMCs, taken around 68 weeks after intestinal transplant. The sequence came from a human patient who received an intestinal transplant, so some T cells may come from the graft donor. CDR3 sequence (DNA): TGTGCCAGCAGTGAATTGCCAGGGGGCAGAGCCGGGGAGCTGTTTTTT. Its translation is CASSELPGGRAGELFF.